One and the same sample provided the 30 T cell receptor beta chains below, sequenced in a study of blood T cell repertoires in COVID-19. The repertoire was sequenced with immunoSEQ multiplex PCR; TCRdb's copy has only in-frame clones and lacks some. In the table there are about 180,000 clones, more than 75% of which are singletons. The specimen sequenced was peripheral blood. Receptor source: a man aged 60-69 years with COVID-19, enrolled during active disease.

A few counts support this clone. The chain carries TRBV5-5 and TRBJ1-1; D remains ambiguous. CDR1 and CDR2 from the germline V gene are SGHKS and YYEKEE (reference sequence). Trimming stripped 7 bases from V and 0 bases from J, with 4 bases between. This CDR3 spans 11 amino acids. CDR3: CASGVNTEAFF. In DNA, the CDR3 is TGTGCCAGCGGAGTGAACACTGAAGCTTTCTTT.

The chain has TRBV30 and TRBJ2-1, with 11 bases identical to TRBD2. The V gene end was trimmed by 1 base and the J gene end by 3 bases; junction bases not matched to a gene: 2. The CDR3 is 15 amino acids. Germline CDR1 GTSNPN, CDR2 SVGIG (reference sequence). The CDR3 DNA is TGTGCCTGGAGTGAGGGACTAGCGGACTACAATGAGCAGTTCTTC. This codes for CAWSEGLADYNEQFF.

This clone was seen just once. The chain carries TRBV5-6 and TRBJ1-1; 7 nucleotides match TRBD1. The junction had 9 bases not matched to a gene; V was cut back by 2 bases and J by 5 bases. The germline V gene encodes CDR1 SGHDT and CDR2 YYEEEE. The CDR3 has 15 amino acids. The CDR3 coding sequence is TGTGCCAGCAGCTTCCTCAAAACAGGGGAGACTGAAGCTTTCTTT. Protein: CASSFLKTGETEAFF.

The chain is built from TRBV12-5 and TRBJ2-2; 9 bases map to TRBD2. After removal of 5 bases from V and 2 bases from J, the junction contained 6 bases not matched to a gene. The CDR3 extends over 16 amino acids. Germline lookup yields CDR1 LGHNT and CDR2 FRNRAP. The CDR3 protein is CASGIASGDNTGELFF. The CDR3 coding sequence is TGTGCTAGTGGTATAGCTAGCGGGGATAACACCGGGGAGCTGTTTTTT.

V and J are TRBV6-2 or TRBV6-3 and TRBJ2-7, with D perhaps TRBD1 (5 bases). Germline V gene lookup returns CDR1 MNHEY and CDR2 SVGEGT. This CDR3 is 15 amino acids long. The V end was cut by 2 bases, the J end by 2 bases, with 13 bases between. The DNA of the CDR3 is TGTGCCAGCAGTTACCTCGACAGTCAAGCCTACGAGCAGTACTTC. Translating gives CASSYLDSQAYEQYF.

The V call is TRBV7-2, the J call TRBJ1-5; D gene ambiguous. Looked up from germline, CDR1 is SGHTA and CDR2 is FQGNSA. This CDR3 is 14 amino acids long. V lost 5 bases to trimming and J lost 0 bases, with 8 bases between them. CDR3 protein: CASSPSLSNQPQHF. CDR3 DNA sequence: TGTGCCAGCAGCCCCAGTCTTAGCAATCAGCCCCAGCATTTT.

The chain couples TRBV7-2 to TRBJ2-1; 7 nucleotides line up with TRBD2. Germline V gene lookup returns CDR1 SGHTA and CDR2 FQGNSA. Trimming cost V 2 bases and J 8 bases; bases outside gene matches: 12. The CDR3 has 16 amino acids. This chain's CDR3 is CASSLWGSGINDEQFF. In nucleotides, the CDR3 is TGTGCCAGCAGCTTATGGGGGAGCGGGATTAACGATGAGCAGTTCTTC. Full variable domain (outside the CDR3, taken from reference TRBV7-2 and TRBJ2-1): GAGVSQSPSNKVTEKGKDVELRCDPISGHTALYWYRQSLGQGLEFLIYFQGNSAPDKSGLPSDRFSAERTGGSVSTLTIQRTQQEDSAVYLCASSLWGSGINDEQFFGPGTRLTVL.

This chain joins TRBV4-3 and TRBJ2-3; possibly TRBD2 for D (6 bases). This CDR3 is built from 16 residues. Trimming pared 1 base from V and 5 bases from J, leaving 16 bases between. Germline lookup yields CDR1 LGHNA and CDR2 YSLEER. The CDR3 DNA sequence: TGCGCCAGCAGCCAAGCAGTCGCGGGGTCAAAAGATACGCAGTATTTT. Translated: CASSQAVAGSKDTQYF.

The chain has TRBV7-9 and TRBJ2-3; tentatively, D is TRBD2 (6 bases). The V gene lost 1 base and the J gene lost 2 bases, with 10 bases spanning the gap. The germline CDR1 and CDR2 sequences are SEHNR and FQNEAQ (reference sequence). This CDR3 is 15 amino acids long. Written as DNA, the CDR3 is TGTGCCAGCAGCTTAGGTACTAGCCCCACAGATACGCAGTATTTT. This translates into CASSLGTSPTDTQYF.

The chain has TRBV10-2 and TRBJ1-3; D is undetermined. Germline lookup yields CDR1 WSHSY and CDR2 SAAADI. V shed 0 bases and J shed 0 bases, with 9 bases lying between them. The CDR3 has 16 amino acids. The chain's CDR3 is CASSESPSGSGNTIYF. The CDR3, as DNA: TGCGCCAGCAGTGAGTCGCCCAGCGGCTCTGGAAACACCATATATTTT.

The chain has TRBV29-1 and TRBJ1-1; a possible D gene is TRBD1 (5 bases). V lost 5 bases and J lost 10, with 11 bases in between. Germline V gene sequence: CDR1 SQVTM, CDR2 ANQGSEA. This CDR3 comprises 10 residues. The CDR3 coding sequence is TGCAGCGTTCGGGACTCTTCAGCTTTCTTT. Translation: CSVRDSSAFF.

The chain carries TRBV19 and TRBJ1-6; TRBD1 is a possible D gene (5 bases). V lost 3 bases and J lost 10, with 10 bases in between. The CDR3 spans 13 residues. Per germline, CDR1 LNHDA and CDR2 SQIVND (reference sequence). The CDR3 DNA sequence: TGTGCCAGTAGTATGCAGGGTAGGTCACCCCTCCACTTT. This sequence encodes CASSMQGRSPLHF.

The V call is TRBV6-2 or TRBV6-3, the J call TRBJ2-5; 8 bases are a match to TRBD1. V lost 5 bases to trimming and J lost 5 bases; unmatched junction nucleotides: 16. Germline CDR1 MNHEY, CDR2 SVGEGT. The CDR3 has 17 residues. Here the CDR3 DNA reads TGTGCCAGCAGTGATCTTCCTTCGACAGGGGCAGGGGAGACCCAGTACTTC. Its translation is CASSDLPSTGAGETQYF.

The chain has TRBV5-1 and TRBJ1-4; 7 nucleotides line up with TRBD1. V lost 4 bases to trimming and J lost 5 bases; unmatched junction nucleotides: 8. CDR3 length: 15 amino acids. Germline V gene data show CDR1 as SGHRS and CDR2 as YFSETQ. CDR3 nucleotides: TGCGCCAGCAGCATAACCGGGACAGACAATGAAAAACTGTTTTTT. Translating it yields CASSITGTDNEKLFF.

The V and J genes are TRBV6-5 and TRBJ2-1; 9 bases agree with TRBD1. CDR3 length: 16 amino acids. The junction had 8 bases not matched to a gene; V was cut back by 2 bases and J by 6 bases. The germline CDR1 and CDR2 sequences are MNHEY and SVGAGI. Here the CDR3 DNA reads TGTGCCAGCAGTTACGGCCGGGGGACAGGGACCAATGAGCAGTTCTTC. Translated, it gives CASSYGRGTGTNEQFF.

V and J are TRBV2 and TRBJ2-7, with 9 positions matching TRBD1. The CDR3 covers 16 residues. Germline CDR1 SNHLY, CDR2 FYNNEI. Trimming took 9 bases from V and 4 from J; bases not matched to a gene: 16. CDR3 DNA sequence: TGTGCCAGTACGGGACAGGGCGTCGGATCGAAATACGAGCAGTACTTC. It encodes CASTGQGVGSKYEQYF.

This rearrangement joins TRBV5-1 to TRBJ2-2, with D uncertain. The CDR3 has 14 amino acids. V lost 2 bases, J lost 2 bases, and 7 bases lay in between. CDR1 is SGHRS, CDR2 YFSETQ, per germline. The CDR3 bases are TGCGCCAGCAGCTTTCGTACAAACACCGGGGAGCTGTTTTTT. This translates into CASSFRTNTGELFF.

This chain connects TRBV5-8 to TRBJ2-5; D is possibly TRBD2 (5 bases). Germline-derived CDR1 and CDR2 are SGHTS and YDEGEE. Trimming left V 3 bases short and J 6 bases short, with 18 bases between. The CDR3 has 15 residues. The CDR3 bases are TGTGCCAGCAGCTCCGGGGAGTTTCCGGAAAAGACCCAGTACTTC. Amino acid sequence: CASSSGEFPEKTQYF.

This clone was counted a single time. The V call is TRBV5-1, the J call TRBJ2-7, with D tentatively TRBD2 (5 bases). Germline CDR1 is SGHRS and CDR2 is YFSETQ. The CDR3 has 14 amino acids. V lost 5 bases to trimming and J lost 6 bases, with 18 bases between them. CDR3 in amino acids: CASRPREGLGEQYF. CDR3 sequence (DNA): TGCGCCAGCAGACCCCGCGAGGGCCTCGGCGAGCAGTACTTC.

V is TRBV10-3 and J is TRBJ1-1; D is perhaps TRBD1 (5 bases). Trimming pared 7 bases from V and 4 bases from J, leaving 25 bases between. Germline-derived CDR1 and CDR2 are ENHRY and SYGVKD. CDR3 length equals 17 residues. The CDR3, as DNA: TGTGCCATCAAGGACTTCGGGGGGAACCTTCCCGGCACTGAAGCTTTCTTT. This codes for CAIKDFGGNLPGTEAFF.

The chain links TRBV6-4 to TRBJ1-4; 9 positions agree with TRBD1. The CDR3 has 16 amino acids. Germline CDR1 and CDR2: MRHNA and SNTAGT. V dropped 4 bases and J dropped 8; count of bases not matched to a gene: 11. The CDR3 region is CASSAYQGQGEEKLFF. The DNA for the CDR3 is TGTGCCAGCAGTGCCTATCAGGGACAGGGTGAGGAAAAACTGTTTTTT.

The chain recombines TRBV7-8 with TRBJ1-4; D is perhaps TRBD1 (5 bases). Germline values: CDR1 SGHVS, CDR2 FQNEAQ. The CDR3 totals 16 residues. V lost 1 base, J lost 0 bases, and 9 bases lay in between. CDR3 residues: CASSLGQITTNEKLFF. The CDR3 DNA sequence: TGTGCCAGCAGCTTAGGACAGATCACAACTAATGAAAAACTGTTTTTT.

The chain is built from TRBV10-2 and TRBJ1-5; TRBD1 agrees at 9 bases. Germline values: CDR1 WSHSY, CDR2 SAAADI. This CDR3 region has 16 residues. The J segment lost 6 bases and the V segment lost 11 bases, leaving 17 bases of the junction unmatched. Written as DNA, the CDR3 is TGCGCCTCCTCCCTCGGGGGGACAGGGTTTAGTCAGCCCCAGCATTTT. This encodes CASSLGGTGFSQPQHF.

V and J are TRBV28 and TRBJ2-7; D ambiguous. The CDR3 runs to 12 residues. V lost 2 bases and J lost 5, with 7 bases in between. From germline, CDR1 is MDHEN and CDR2 SYDVKM. CDR3 sequence reads: CASSLRVDEQYF. The CDR3 DNA is TGTGCCAGCAGTTTACGTGTCGACGAGCAGTACTTC.

The chain uses TRBV6-6 and TRBJ2-3, with D unclear. The CDR3 totals 12 residues. Germline CDR1 is MNHNY and CDR2 is SVGAGI (reference sequence). V was pared by 5 bases and J by 0 bases, with 3 bases between. The CDR3 here is CASSPSTDTQYF. CDR3 DNA: TGTGCCAGCAGTCCGAGCACAGATACGCAGTATTTT.

The rearrangement joins TRBV27 to TRBJ1-5; possible D gene TRBD1, 5 bases. Germline loops: CDR1 MNHEY, CDR2 SMNVEV (reference sequence). Trimming removed 3 bases from V and 3 bases from J, with 15 bases in between. The CDR3 spans 16 residues. CDR3 loop: CASSLGLDRNNQPQHF. CDR3 DNA sequence: TGTGCCAGCAGTTTGGGCCTAGACAGAAACAATCAGCCCCAGCATTTT.

The gene calls are TRBV18 and TRBJ2-7; TRBD1 matches 8 bases. The germline gives CDR1 KGHSH, CDR2 LQKENI. CDR3 length equals 16 residues. The J segment lost 6 bases and the V segment lost 3 bases, leaving 13 bases of the junction unmatched. In DNA form, the CDR3 reads TGTGCCAGCTCACCTAACGCGCCAGGGGGCGCGGGCGAGCAGTACTTC. The encoded protein is CASSPNAPGGAGEQYF.

The J gene is TRBJ2-6, the V gene TRBV6-1, with D unresolved. Germline V gene lookup returns CDR1 MNHNS and CDR2 SASEGT. V was pared by 3 bases and J by 4 bases, with 10 bases between. This CDR3 is 15 amino acids long. CDR3 in amino acids: CASSDRGSGANVLTF. The CDR3, as DNA: TGTGCCAGCAGTGACAGAGGAAGCGGGGCCAACGTCCTGACTTTC.

This clone was seen once. The rearrangement joins TRBV24-1 to TRBJ1-1; 7 positions agree with TRBD1. Germline CDR1 KGHDR, CDR2 SFDVKD. Germline trimming cut 4 bases from V and 1 base from J; bases unmatched to any gene: 8. The CDR3 totals 16 residues. Here the CDR3 reads CATSDARGGKNTEAFF. The CDR3 DNA is TGTGCCACCAGTGACGCCCGAGGGGGCAAGAACACTGAAGCTTTCTTT.

The chain combines TRBV19 with TRBJ2-7, with 8 positions matching TRBD1. CDR3 size: 14 residues. The V segment lost 5 bases and the J segment 3 bases; nucleotides outside the gene matches: 6. Germline assignment: CDR1 LNHDA and CDR2 SQIVND (reference sequence). The CDR3 DNA sequence: TGTGCCAGTAGTCGTACAGGGGGTAGCTACGAGCAGTACTTC. It translates to CASSRTGGSYEQYF.